The 30 T cell receptor beta chains below were found in one sample sequenced in a study of blood T cell repertoires in COVID-19. Sequenced by immunoSEQ multiplex PCR; TCRdb stores in-frame clones only, minus some. The sample lists about 270,000 clones; around 90% were seen once. The sample comprised peripheral blood. Every receptor here comes from a man aged 50-59 years with acute or convalescent COVID-19.

V gene TRBV7-9 combines with J gene TRBJ2-5, with D perhaps matching TRBD2 (6 bases). Germline lookup yields CDR1 SEHNR and CDR2 FQNEAQ (reference sequence). This CDR3 is 14 amino acids long. Trimming took 5 bases from V and 1 from J, leaving 11 bases between them. As DNA, the CDR3 is TGTGCCAGCAGCGAGACTAGGCCCCAAGAGACCCAGTACTTC. Protein sequence: CASSETRPQETQYF.

The CDR3 DNA reads TGCGCCAGCACCCTGGGGCCCGGGACAGGGGGGTACTACACCTTC. It translates to CASTLGPGTGGYYTF. J is TRBJ1-2 and V is TRBV5-1; 11 nucleotides agree with TRBD1. Germline CDR1 reads SGHRS; CDR2 reads YFSETQ. CDR3 size: 15 residues. The V segment lost 6 bases and the J segment 10 bases; nucleotides outside the gene matches: 14.

Comments on this clone: Relative to the germline gene, one junction end is altered; a read error may explain this. The chain recombines TRBV7-9 with TRBJ2-5; D may be TRBD2 (5 bases). The CDR3 has 11 amino acids. The germline CDR1 and CDR2 sequences are SEHNR and FQNEAQ (reference sequence). Here the CDR3 DNA reads TGCAGCGGACTCAGCCAAGAGACCCAGTACTTC. Protein sequence: CSGLSQETQYF.

The chain uses TRBV5-1 and TRBJ1-1; 8 nucleotides align to TRBD1. V lost 3 bases, J lost 4 bases, and 5 bases stayed unmatched. The CDR3 sequence is 14 residues long. Per the germline V gene, CDR1 is SGHRS and CDR2 is YFSETQ. DNA of the CDR3: TGCGCCAGCAGCTACGGACAGGGCGGCACTGAAGCTTTCTTT. Protein product: CASSYGQGGTEAFF.

J is TRBJ1-1 and V is TRBV27; no clear D gene. Looked up from germline, CDR1 is MNHEY and CDR2 is SMNVEV (reference sequence). There are 13 residues in the CDR3. Trimming left V 4 bases short and J 10 bases short, with 16 bases between. The CDR3 is CASSSQVSGGAFF. CDR3 bases: TGTGCCAGCAGTTCGCAGGTATCCGGAGGAGCTTTCTTT.

The chain combines TRBV5-4 with TRBJ2-1; 7 nucleotides match TRBD1. This CDR3 region has 14 residues. The V gene end was trimmed by 5 bases and the J gene end by 8 bases; junction bases not matched to a gene: 10. CDR1 is SGHNT and CDR2 is YYREEE in the germline V gene (reference sequence). CDR3 coding DNA: TGTGCCAGCAGTAGGGCAGGGGGATTCGATGAGCAGTTCTTC. This gives the protein CASSRAGGFDEQFF. Full variable domain (rest looked up from reference TRBV5-4 and TRBJ2-1): ETGVTQSPTHLIKTRGQQVTLRCSSQSGHNTVSWYQQALGQGPQFIFQYYREEENGRGNFPPRFSGLQFPNYSSELNVNALELDDSALYLCASSRAGGFDEQFFGPGTRLTVL.

This clone has only one observation. The same CDR3 also results from other DNA sequences found in this sample. The gene calls are TRBV7-9 and TRBJ2-2; TRBD1 matches at 8 bases. The junction had 0 bases not matched to a gene; V was cut back by 1 base and J by 5 bases. Germline CDR1 SEHNR, CDR2 FQNEAQ (reference sequence). The CDR3 spans 14 residues. CDR3 nucleotides: TGTGCCAGCAGCTTAGACAGGGGGACCGGGGAGCTGTTTTTT. Translating gives CASSLDRGTGELFF.

This chain uses TRBV2 with TRBJ2-7; 8 bases fit TRBD1. The CDR3 spans 14 residues. J gave up 5 bases and V 7 bases, and 10 bases lay outside the gene matches. The V gene's germline CDR1 is SNHLY and CDR2 FYNNEI. The CDR3 here is CASTRQGFADEQYF. In DNA form, the CDR3 reads TGTGCCAGCACCAGACAGGGGTTTGCCGACGAGCAGTACTTC.

CDR3 protein: CASSYPGTDTQYF. CDR3 DNA sequence: TGTGCCAGCAGTTACCCGGGGACAGATACGCAGTATTTT. The chain couples TRBV27 to TRBJ2-3; the D gene is possibly TRBD2 (5 bases). This CDR3 comprises 13 residues. The V gene lost 4 bases and the J gene lost 3 bases, with 8 bases spanning the gap. Germline loops: CDR1 MNHEY, CDR2 SMNVEV (reference sequence).

The rearrangement joins TRBV5-5 to TRBJ1-5; D perhaps matches TRBD1 (6 bases). Germline V CDR1 and CDR2: SGHKS, YYEKEE (reference sequence). This CDR3 comprises 14 residues. Trimming removed 4 bases at V and 3 bases at J, with 11 bases between. The CDR3 protein is CASSPGQPNQPQHF. The CDR3 DNA reads as TGTGCCAGCAGCCCTGGACAGCCCAATCAGCCCCAGCATTTT.

The chain is built from TRBV19 and TRBJ1-2, with a possible D match to TRBD1 (5 bases). Germline V lookup: CDR1 LNHDA, CDR2 SQIVND (reference sequence). Between the trimmed V and J ends, which lost 4 bases and 4 bases, there was a span of 19 bases. This CDR3 spans 16 amino acids. Here the CDR3 reads CASSTSPGKEVYGYTF. As DNA, the CDR3 is TGTGCCAGTAGTACCTCCCCAGGGAAGGAAGTCTATGGCTACACCTTC. The full variable domain, completed using reference TRBV19 and TRBJ1-2, is DGGITQSPKYLFRKEGQNVTLSCEQNLNHDAMYWYRQDPGQGLRLIYYSQIVNDFQKGDIAEGYSVSREKKESFPLTVTSAQKNPTAFYLCASSTSPGKEVYGYTFGSGTRLTVV.

The chain recombines TRBV6-5 with TRBJ1-1; a possible D gene is TRBD1 (5 bases). The CDR3 sequence is 14 residues long. CDR1 and CDR2 (germline): MNHEY, SVGAGI. With 4 bases removed from V and 2 bases from J, the gap between germline ends came to 11 bases. The CDR3 sequence: CASSSGGENTEAFF. The CDR3 DNA sequence: TGTGCCAGCAGTTCTGGGGGGGAAAACACTGAAGCTTTCTTT.

The V and J genes are TRBV2 and TRBJ2-1; D is perhaps TRBD2 (5 bases). Trimming shortened V by 3 bases and J by 15 bases, and 21 bases separated the two germline ends. The CDR3 loop spans 14 amino acids. Germline CDR1 SNHLY, CDR2 FYNNEI. The CDR3 sequence: CASSEPGIGPRGFF. The CDR3 bases are TGTGCCAGCAGTGAGCCGGGGATCGGACCCCGGGGGTTCTTC.

The CDR3 protein is CASSLASRVPYEQYF. The CDR3 nucleotides are TGTGCCAGCAGCTTAGCGTCGAGGGTCCCCTACGAGCAGTACTTC. The chain joins TRBV7-2 to TRBJ2-7; the D gene is possibly TRBD2 (5 bases). Germline lookup yields CDR1 SGHTA and CDR2 FQGNSA. The CDR3 loop spans 15 amino acids. Trimming stripped 0 bases from V and 2 bases from J, with 11 bases between.

The rearrangement links TRBV10-1 to TRBJ1-1; D ambiguous. V was shortened by 2 bases and J by 6 bases, with 16 bases between the two germline ends. In germline, CDR1 is WNHNN, CDR2 SYGVQD (reference sequence). This CDR3 region has 15 residues. The CDR3 reads CASSEIAKGGPEAFF. CDR3 bases: TGCGCCAGCAGTGAGATCGCGAAGGGAGGACCTGAAGCTTTCTTT.

The chain is built from TRBV5-4 and TRBJ1-2; D is undetermined. CDR3 size: 15 residues. V lost 5 bases to trimming and J lost 8 bases, with 22 bases between them. Germline V lookup: CDR1 SGHNT, CDR2 YYREEE (reference sequence). CDR3 sequence (DNA): TGTGCCAGCAGTCCCCCCCCGGTTTTGTCGTTAGGCTACACCTTC. Protein sequence: CASSPPPVLSLGYTF.

The V call is TRBV14, the J call TRBJ1-2, with 8 bases identical to TRBD1. The V and J ends lost 4 bases and 3 bases, in that order; junction bases with no gene match: 7. Looked up from germline, CDR1 is SGHDN and CDR2 is FVKESK. The CDR3 length is 15 residues. CDR3 nucleotides: TGTGCCAGCAGCCCCTGGACAGGGTACGACTATGGCTACACCTTC. Protein product: CASSPWTGYDYGYTF.

The CDR3 nucleotides are TGTGCCAGCAGTGGGCCCCGGGACAGGGAACAAGAGACCCAGTACTTC. Its protein product is CASSGPRDREQETQYF. The chain employs TRBV25-1 and TRBJ2-5, with 9 bases fitting TRBD1. Germline CDR1 is MGHDK and CDR2 is SYGVNS. CDR3 length equals 16 residues. J gave up 2 bases and V 4 bases, and 8 bases lay outside the gene matches.

CDR3 coding DNA: TGTGCCAGCTCACCAGAACGACAGAGAGAAGCTTTCTTT. It translates to CASSPERQREAFF. V and J are TRBV18 and TRBJ1-1; D may be TRBD1 (5 bases). Germline V lookup: CDR1 KGHSH, CDR2 LQKENI. V gave up 2 bases and J gave up 8 bases, with 12 bases separating them. The CDR3 is made up of 13 amino acids.

The chain has TRBV5-6 and TRBJ1-2; D is possibly TRBD1 (6 bases). Germline CDR1 SGHDT, CDR2 YYEEEE. The ends were cut back, 6 bases at V and 8 bases at J, with 20 bases in the middle. The CDR3 is 14 residues long. CDR3 sequence reads: CASKSPRGGGGYTF. Here the CDR3 DNA reads TGTGCCAGCAAATCCCCGCGGGGGGGCGGAGGCTACACCTTC.

In this sample, this clone turned up once. This chain uses TRBV3-1 (or the pseudogene TRBV3-2) with TRBJ2-3, with D possibly TRBD2 on 7 matching bases. Germline-derived CDR1 and CDR2 are LGHDT and YNNKEL (reference sequence). This CDR3 is built from 15 residues. Trimming left V 4 bases short and J 1 base short, with 12 bases between. CDR3 region: CASSLGGLGTDTQYF. CDR3 nucleotides: TGTGCCAGCAGCCTGGGGGGGCTAGGCACAGATACGCAGTATTTT.

CDR3: CASSVSPTDTQYF. The DNA of the CDR3 is TGCGCCAGCAGCGTCAGTCCCACAGATACGCAGTATTTT. The chain has TRBV10-1 and TRBJ2-3; D call uncertain. Germline lookup yields CDR1 WNHNN and CDR2 SYGVQD (reference sequence). The ends were cut back, 6 bases at V and 2 bases at J, with 9 bases in the middle. This CDR3 has 13 residues.

The chain employs TRBV18 and TRBJ1-2; 12 nucleotides agree with TRBD1. The CDR3 runs 17 residues. Germline CDR1 reads KGHSH; CDR2 reads LQKENI. The ends lost 3 bases at V and 2 bases at J; junction bases unmatched: 7. For the CDR3, the DNA is TGTGCCAGCTCACCGGGGGACAGGGGGCTCCTAAACTATGGCTACACCTTC. The encoded protein is CASSPGDRGLLNYGYTF.

This chain joins TRBV9 and TRBJ1-1, with 9 bases matching TRBD1. The CDR3 covers 16 residues. The J segment lost 7 bases and the V segment lost 0 bases, leaving 10 bases of the junction unmatched. CDR1 and CDR2 from the germline V gene are SGDLS and YYNGEE. CDR3 sequence: CASSVGPPGTGSEAFF. The CDR3 nucleotides read TGTGCCAGCAGCGTAGGACCGCCCGGGACAGGGAGTGAAGCTTTCTTT.

V gene TRBV27 combines with J gene TRBJ1-1, with unresolved D. Germline V gene sequence: CDR1 MNHEY, CDR2 SMNVEV (reference sequence). V lost 8 bases, J lost 1 base, and 14 bases lay in between. This CDR3 spans 14 amino acids. CDR3 DNA sequence: TGTGCCAGCCGTCGGCCGGGGAGGAACACTGAAGCTTTCTTT. Residues: CASRRPGRNTEAFF.

This clone appeared a few times. The chain recombines TRBV5-1 with TRBJ2-2; a possible D gene is TRBD2 (6 bases). Germline lookup yields CDR1 SGHRS and CDR2 YFSETQ. Trimming left V 0 bases short and J 8 bases short, with 23 bases between. The CDR3 runs 18 residues. CDR3 coding DNA: TGCGCCAGCAGCTTGGGAATGACTAGGAAGATTAAGCCGGGGGAGCTGTTTTTT. This gives the protein CASSLGMTRKIKPGELFF.

The chain uses TRBV7-2 and TRBJ2-7; TRBD1 agrees at 8 bases. V dropped 5 bases and J dropped 2; count of bases not matched to a gene: 11. The CDR3 runs 16 residues. Germline loops: CDR1 SGHTA, CDR2 FQGNSA. The CDR3 protein is CASSPPGQGKAYEQYF. DNA of the CDR3: TGTGCCAGCAGCCCCCCCGGACAGGGAAAGGCCTACGAGCAGTACTTC. Complete variable domain (other parts from reference TRBV7-2 and TRBJ2-7): GAGVSQSPSNKVTEKGKDVELRCDPISGHTALYWYRQSLGQGLEFLIYFQGNSAPDKSGLPSDRFSAERTGGSVSTLTIQRTQQEDSAVYLCASSPPGQGKAYEQYFGPGTRLTVT.

The rearrangement links TRBV19 to TRBJ2-7; D might be TRBD1 (5 bases). V lost 3 bases to trimming and J lost 0 bases, with 9 bases between them. In germline, CDR1 is LNHDA, CDR2 SQIVND (reference sequence). The CDR3 sequence is 14 residues long. CDR3 sequence (DNA): TGTGCCAGTAGTATGGGGCAGGCCTCCTACGAGCAGTACTTC. Residues: CASSMGQASYEQYF.

The chain employs TRBV4-1 and TRBJ1-4, with unresolved D. Germline lookup yields CDR1 MGHRA and CDR2 YSYEKL. The CDR3 length is 15 residues. Trimming took off 1 base at V and 7 bases at J, with 13 bases between the two ends. The chain's CDR3 is CASSQARDGGEKLFF. CDR3 coding DNA: TGCGCCAGCAGCCAAGCGAGGGATGGCGGTGAAAAACTGTTTTTT.

This clone was found a few times. V usage is TRBV7-9 and J usage is TRBJ2-2; no clear D. CDR3 length: 14 residues. V dropped 0 bases and J dropped 5 bases, with 7 bases sitting between them. Per the germline V gene, CDR1 is SEHNR and CDR2 is FQNEAQ (reference sequence). CDR3 bases: TGTGCCAGCAGCTTAGCGCTATCGACCGGGGAGCTGTTTTTT. Its protein is CASSLALSTGELFF.